Detailed here is one TCR beta chain. This entry comes from a study of blood T cell repertoires in COVID-19. Repertoires were generated with immunoSEQ multiplex PCR, while TCRdb's copy carries only in-frame clones and drops some. This table holds some 74,000 clones, about four fifths found once. Germline V gene sequence: CDR1 SGHRS, CDR2 YFSETQ. There are 14 residues in the CDR3. Trimming took 4 bases from V and 7 from J; bases not matched to a gene: 5. The sequence came from a woman aged 80 or over with active or convalescent COVID-19. The chain joins TRBV5-1 to TRBJ2-1; TRBD2 agrees at 10 bases. The source material was peripheral blood. The CDR3 nucleotides are TGCGCCAGCAGCCCCGGGACTAGCGTGAATGAGCAGTTCTTC. Translation: CASSPGTSVNEQFF.